The 27 T cell receptor beta chains below come from one sample, sequenced in a study of OX40 agonist ivuxolimab in advanced cancers. The assay was immunoSEQ multiplex PCR, and TCRdb's table has in-frame clones only and misses some. The data show tens of thousands of clones, around 86% seen once. The sequencing used CD4+ or CD8+ T cells sorted from blood, collected in a trial of the OX40 agonist ivuxolimab. The receptor source for this set is an adult with an advanced solid tumor such as melanoma, head and neck, liver or kidney cancer.

V is TRBV30 and J is TRBJ1-4; D ambiguous. The CDR3 length is 14 residues. Deletions cut 1 base from V and 4 bases from J, with 10 bases between. Germline CDR1 reads GTSNPN; CDR2 reads SVGIG (reference sequence). The CDR3 spells CAWSERTVNEKLFF. The CDR3 bases are TGTGCCTGGAGTGAGCGGACGGTTAATGAAAAACTGTTTTTT.

The rearrangement joins TRBV27 to TRBJ1-4; 7 bases align to TRBD1. CDR1 and CDR2 from the germline V gene are MNHEY and SMNVEV (reference sequence). Losses at the gene ends were 5 bases for V and 5 bases for J; bases not matched to a gene: 8. The CDR3 is 15 residues long. The CDR3 region has the DNA TGTGCCAGCAGTCCATACAGGGGTGGCAATGAAAAACTGTTTTTT. Translated, it gives CASSPYRGGNEKLFF.

The chain is built from TRBV28 and TRBJ1-5, with D perhaps matching TRBD1 (5 bases). V was cut by 1 base and J by 4 bases, with 11 bases left in between. Germline V gives CDR1 MDHEN, CDR2 SYDVKM. The CDR3 extends over 15 amino acids. The CDR3 bases are TGTGCCAGCAGTTTATACCGGGACGGTAATCAGCCCCAGCATTTT. Amino acid sequence: CASSLYRDGNQPQHF. Supplemented by reference TRBV28 and TRBJ1-5, the full variable domain reads DVKVTQSSRYLVKRTGEKVFLECVQDMDHENMFWYRQDPGLGLRLIYFSYDVKMKEKGDIPEGYSVSREKKERFSLILESASTNQTSMYLCASSLYRDGNQPQHFGDGTRLSIL.

Concerning this clone: A read error may produce the germline difference seen at one junction end. This sample includes further DNA sequences coding for the same CDR3. This chain connects TRBV13 to TRBJ2-3; D unresolved. Germline V CDR1 and CDR2: PRHDT, FYEKMQ (reference sequence). This CDR3 has 16 amino acids. The CDR3 region is CASSLAAYLGSDTQYF. The CDR3 coding sequence is TGTGCCAGCAGCTTAGCGGCTTACCTTGGATCAGACACGCAGTATTTT.

The V gene is TRBV30, the J gene TRBJ1-2, with TRBD1 as a possible D gene (5 bases). The CDR3 is made up of 13 amino acids. Trimming pared 8 bases from V and 2 bases from J, leaving 15 bases between. Germline lookup yields CDR1 GTSNPN and CDR2 SVGIG (reference sequence). The CDR3 loop reads CALGGVGNYGYTF. Here the CDR3 DNA reads TGTGCCCTCGGGGGGGTAGGGAACTATGGCTACACCTTC.

This clone has a handful of counts. The CDR3 coding sequence is TGTGCCATCAGTCTCGGACAGGGGGGGACGAATACGCAGTATTTT. It encodes CAISLGQGGTNTQYF. The V and J genes are TRBV10-3 and TRBJ2-3, with 10 bases aligning to TRBD1. Germline V lookup: CDR1 ENHRY, CDR2 SYGVKD. This CDR3 contains 15 residues. Unmatched junction bases numbered 9, after V lost 5 bases and J lost 7 bases.

This chain links TRBV7-2 with TRBJ2-2; 10 bases line up with TRBD2. The junction had 11 bases not matched to a gene; V was cut back by 3 bases and J by 4 bases. The CDR3 loop spans 18 amino acids. Germline CDR1 SGHTA, CDR2 FQGNSA. The CDR3 sequence is CASSFIPSGGRITGELFF. The CDR3 nucleotides are TGTGCCAGCAGCTTTATTCCTAGCGGGGGCCGGATCACCGGGGAGCTGTTTTTT. The variable domain in full, completed from reference TRBV7-2 and TRBJ2-2, reads GAGVSQSPSNKVTEKGKDVELRCDPISGHTALYWYRQSLGQGLEFLIYFQGNSAPDKSGLPSDRFSAERTGGSVSTLTIQRTQQEDSAVYLCASSFIPSGGRITGELFFGEGSRLTVL.

The rearrangement links TRBV11-2 to TRBJ2-1, with D hard to call. Germline CDR1 reads SGHAT; CDR2 reads FQNNGV. V lost 5 bases to trimming and J lost 2 bases, with 1 base between them. CDR3 length: 11 amino acids. CDR3 coding DNA: TGTGCCAGCAGCCCCTACAATGAGCAGTTCTTC. Protein: CASSPYNEQFF. Filled out from reference TRBV11-2 and TRBJ2-1, the complete variable domain reads EAGVAQSPRYKIIEKRQSVAFWCNPISGHATLYWYQQILGQGPKLLIQFQNNGVVDDSQLPKDRFSAERLKGVDSTLKIQPAKLEDSAVYLCASSPYNEQFFGPGTRLTVL.

This clone appeared a few times. The V call is TRBV6-1, the J call TRBJ2-3; no firm D call. The CDR3 loop spans 13 amino acids. Trimming took 7 bases from V and 0 from J, leaving 8 bases between them. Germline CDR1 is MNHNS and CDR2 is SASEGT. CDR3 residues: CASTTASTDTQYF. DNA for the CDR3: TGTGCCAGCACTACTGCTAGCACAGATACGCAGTATTTT.

The rearrangement uses TRBV4-1 and TRBJ2-7, with D perhaps TRBD1 or TRBD2 (5 bases each). V lost 0 bases to trimming and J lost 2 bases, with 20 bases between them. This CDR3 is 18 amino acids long. Germline CDR1 and CDR2: MGHRA and YSYEKL. The CDR3 region is CASSQDESNPGGAYEQYF. DNA of the CDR3: TGCGCCAGCAGCCAAGATGAGTCAAATCCTGGGGGTGCCTACGAGCAGTACTTC.

CDR3 amino acids: CASSLDRGVGPLHF. The CDR3 nucleotides are TGTGCCAGTAGCCTCGACAGGGGGGTAGGACCCCTCCACTTT. The chain has TRBV19 and TRBJ1-6; 9 nucleotides agree with TRBD1. The CDR3 loop spans 14 amino acids. J lost 12 bases, V lost 6 bases, and 9 bases had no gene match. CDR1 LNHDA and CDR2 SQIVND come from the germline V gene (reference sequence). Complete variable domain (other parts from reference TRBV19 and TRBJ1-6): DGGITQSPKYLFRKEGQNVTLSCEQNLNHDAMYWYRQDPGQGLRLIYYSQIVNDFQKGDIAEGYSVSREKKESFPLTVTSAQKNPTAFYLCASSLDRGVGPLHFGNGTRLTVT.

The gene calls are TRBV5-1 and TRBJ2-2, with 8 nucleotides matching TRBD2. CDR1 SGHRS and CDR2 YFSETQ come from the germline V gene. The CDR3 has 17 residues. After removal of 1 base from V and 0 bases from J, the junction contained 5 bases not matched to a gene. Written as DNA, the CDR3 is TGCGCCAGCAGCTTGTCTTCGGGAGGGGCGAACACCGGGGAGCTGTTTTTT. Protein sequence: CASSLSSGGANTGELFF.

The chain is built from TRBV2 and TRBJ1-5; TRBD1 might be the D (5 bases). The length of the CDR3 is 13 residues. Germline V CDR1 and CDR2: SNHLY, FYNNEI. Trimming took 4 bases from V and 5 from J, leaving 9 bases between them. The CDR3 spells CASSGDGDQPQHF. The CDR3 nucleotides are TGTGCCAGCAGTGGGGACGGGGATCAGCCCCAGCATTTT.

The chain joins TRBV11-2 to TRBJ2-7; TRBD1 might be the D (5 bases). The CDR3 contains 15 residues. CDR1 and CDR2 from the germline V gene are SGHAT and FQNNGV. Trimming left V 4 bases short and J 2 bases short, with 15 bases between. CDR3 bases: TGTGCCAGCAGCTCAGGGCCAGGTACCCCCTACGAGCAGTACTTC. This gives the protein CASSSGPGTPYEQYF.

The rearrangement links TRBV5-1 to TRBJ2-2, with D tentatively TRBD1 (7 bases). Per the germline V gene, CDR1 is SGHRS and CDR2 is YFSETQ. This CDR3 is 16 amino acids long. Trimming left V 8 bases short and J 2 bases short, with 19 bases between. The CDR3 nucleotides are TGCGCCAGTGCGGGACAGTCCGCAACAAACACCGGGGAGCTGTTTTTT. It specifies CASAGQSATNTGELFF. The complete variable domain, with remaining parts taken from reference TRBV5-1 and TRBJ2-2, reads KAGVTQTPRYLIKTRGQQVTLSCSPISGHRSVSWYQQTPGQGLQFLFEYFSETQRNKGNFPGRFSGRQFSNSRSEMNVSTLELGDSALYLCASAGQSATNTGELFFGEGSRLTVL.

The chain carries TRBV18 and TRBJ1-6; 8 nucleotides line up with TRBD1. V gave up 6 bases and J gave up 5 bases; unmatched junction bases: 9. Looked up from germline, CDR1 is KGHSH and CDR2 is LQKENI. This CDR3 has 16 residues. This CDR3 reads CASSLHRDRHNSPLHF. For the CDR3, the DNA is TGTGCCAGCTCCCTTCACCGGGACAGGCATAATTCACCCCTCCACTTT.

The CDR3 region has the DNA TGTGCCAGCTCTCCTAGGGGAGATACGCAGTATTTT. Its translation is CASSPRGDTQYF. The chain joins TRBV18 to TRBJ2-3; D is perhaps TRBD1 (5 bases). The CDR3 has 12 amino acids. Trimming stripped 6 bases from V and 5 bases from J, with 9 bases between. CDR1 is KGHSH and CDR2 is LQKENI in the germline V gene.

The rearrangement links TRBV5-8 to TRBJ2-7, with 7 bases lining up with TRBD1. Trimming cost V 0 bases and J 5 bases; bases outside gene matches: 5. The germline CDR1 and CDR2 sequences are SGHTS and YDEGEE. This CDR3 has 14 amino acids. CDR3 nucleotide sequence: TGTGCCAGCAGCTTGGTCTCCAGGGGGAACGAGCAGTACTTC. Protein sequence: CASSLVSRGNEQYF. Looking up the rest from reference TRBV5-8 and TRBJ2-7 gives the full variable domain: EAGVTQSPTHLIKTRGQQATLRCSPISGHTSVYWYQQALGLGLQFLLWYDEGEERNRGNFPPRFSGRQFPNYSSELNVNALELEDSALYLCASSLVSRGNEQYFGPGTRLTVT.

The J gene is TRBJ1-6, the V gene TRBV30; TRBD1 matches at 8 bases. With V trimmed by 5 bases and J by 4 bases, 4 bases remained unmatched. The germline gives CDR1 GTSNPN, CDR2 SVGIG (reference sequence). The CDR3 consists of 14 residues. The CDR3 bases are TGTGCCTGGGAAAGACAGGGGTATAATTCACCCCTCCACTTT. It specifies CAWERQGYNSPLHF.

The chain couples TRBV4-1 to TRBJ1-1; 12 nucleotides align to TRBD1. The CDR3 is made up of 22 amino acids. V shed 3 bases and J 4 bases; nucleotides not matched to a gene: 24. Germline V gene lookup returns CDR1 MGHRA and CDR2 YSYEKL. The CDR3 loop reads CASSQKRLGTGGAGKVGTEAFF. Here the CDR3 DNA reads TGCGCCAGCAGCCAGAAAAGGCTAGGGACAGGGGGCGCCGGTAAGGTGGGCACTGAAGCTTTCTTT.

The V and J genes are TRBV18 and TRBJ2-7, with a weak D call TRBD2 (5 bases). Germline CDR1 reads KGHSH; CDR2 reads LQKENI. CDR3 length: 14 residues. V lost 3 bases to trimming and J lost 5 bases, with 14 bases between them. CDR3 in amino acids: CASSPQTGSHEQYF. The CDR3 DNA follows: TGTGCCAGCTCACCCCAGACGGGGTCCCACGAGCAGTACTTC.

CDR3 sequence reads: CATLPLSNEKLFF. The CDR3 nucleotides read TGTGCCACCTTGCCACTTTCTAATGAAAAACTGTTTTTT. J is TRBJ1-4 and V is TRBV30; D ambiguous. Trimming took off 8 bases at V and 3 bases at J, with 13 bases between the two ends. CDR1 GTSNPN and CDR2 SVGIG come from the germline V gene (reference sequence). The CDR3 is 13 amino acids.

This rearrangement joins TRBV5-4 to TRBJ2-1; 11 bases map to TRBD2. The V segment lost 3 bases and the J segment 4 bases; nucleotides outside the gene matches: 6. The germline CDR1 and CDR2 sequences are SGHNT and YYREEE (reference sequence). The CDR3 is made up of 16 amino acids. CDR3: CASSSGTSGPYNEQFF. The CDR3 DNA sequence: TGTGCCAGCAGCTCCGGGACTAGCGGACCTTACAATGAGCAGTTCTTC. Filled out from reference TRBV5-4 and TRBJ2-1, the complete variable domain reads ETGVTQSPTHLIKTRGQQVTLRCSSQSGHNTVSWYQQALGQGPQFIFQYYREEENGRGNFPPRFSGLQFPNYSSELNVNALELDDSALYLCASSSGTSGPYNEQFFGPGTRLTVL.

This clone turned up a few times. J is TRBJ1-5 and V is TRBV28; D gene ambiguous. Trimming cost V 8 bases and J 0 bases, with 8 bases left between them. There are 13 residues in the CDR3. Germline lookup yields CDR1 MDHEN and CDR2 SYDVKM. The CDR3 loop is CASWQDSNQPQHF. CDR3 DNA: TGTGCCAGCTGGCAGGATAGCAATCAGCCCCAGCATTTT. The full variable domain, its missing parts supplied by reference TRBV28 and TRBJ1-5, is DVKVTQSSRYLVKRTGEKVFLECVQDMDHENMFWYRQDPGLGLRLIYFSYDVKMKEKGDIPEGYSVSREKKERFSLILESASTNQTSMYLCASWQDSNQPQHFGDGTRLSIL.

In its sample, this clone was seen a few times. This rearrangement joins TRBV14 to TRBJ2-7; 7 bases map to TRBD1. Germline lookup yields CDR1 SGHDN and CDR2 FVKESK. With V trimmed by 3 bases and J by 7 bases, 6 bases remained unmatched. CDR3 length equals 13 residues. DNA for the CDR3: TGTGCCAGCAGCCACCGGACAGGACAAGAGCAGTACTTC. This sequence encodes CASSHRTGQEQYF.

The chain uses TRBV5-1 and TRBJ1-2; 10 nucleotides match TRBD1. Germline V gives CDR1 SGHRS, CDR2 YFSETQ. This CDR3 is 14 amino acids long. V was clipped by 6 bases and J by 4 bases; unmatched bases: 6. CDR3 DNA: TGCGCCAGCACCCCGACAGGGGGCGGCTATGGCTACACCTTC. Its translation is CASTPTGGGYGYTF.

This chain connects TRBV6-6 to TRBJ1-1; D is undetermined. Germline V CDR1 and CDR2: MNHNY, SVGAGI (reference sequence). V lost 1 base, J lost 5 bases, and 5 bases lay in between. CDR3 length equals 12 residues. The CDR3: CASSYLETEAFF. The CDR3 nucleotides read TGTGCCAGCAGTTACTTAGAAACTGAAGCTTTCTTT.